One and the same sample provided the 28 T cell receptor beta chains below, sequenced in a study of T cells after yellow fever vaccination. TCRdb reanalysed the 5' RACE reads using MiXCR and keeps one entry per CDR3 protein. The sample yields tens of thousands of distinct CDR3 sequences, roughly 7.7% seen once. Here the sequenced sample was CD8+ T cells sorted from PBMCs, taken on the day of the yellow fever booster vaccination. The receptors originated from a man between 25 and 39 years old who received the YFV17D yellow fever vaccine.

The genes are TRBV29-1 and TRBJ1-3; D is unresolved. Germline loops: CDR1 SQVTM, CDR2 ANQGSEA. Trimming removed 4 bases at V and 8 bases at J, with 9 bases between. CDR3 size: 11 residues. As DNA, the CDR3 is TGCAGCGTTGTGCAGGTGGACACCATATATTTT. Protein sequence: CSVVQVDTIYF.

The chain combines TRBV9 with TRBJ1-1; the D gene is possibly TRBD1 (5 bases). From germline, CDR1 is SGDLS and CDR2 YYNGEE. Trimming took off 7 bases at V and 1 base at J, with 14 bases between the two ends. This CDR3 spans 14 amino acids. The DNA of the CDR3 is TGTGCCAGCGCGGGTCGGGGGTCGAACACTGAAGCTTTCTTT. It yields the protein CASAGRGSNTEAFF.

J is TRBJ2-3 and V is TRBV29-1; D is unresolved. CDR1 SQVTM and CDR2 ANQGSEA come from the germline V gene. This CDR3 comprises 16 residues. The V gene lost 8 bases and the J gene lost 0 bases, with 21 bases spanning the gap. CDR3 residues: CSSPAAGERSTDTQYF. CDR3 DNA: TGCAGCTCTCCGGCGGCAGGCGAGAGGAGCACAGATACGCAGTATTTT.

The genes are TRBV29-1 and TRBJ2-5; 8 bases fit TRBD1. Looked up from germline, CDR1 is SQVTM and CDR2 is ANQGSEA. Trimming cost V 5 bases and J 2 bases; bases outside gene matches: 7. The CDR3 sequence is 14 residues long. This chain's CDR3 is CSVFGQGGQETQYF. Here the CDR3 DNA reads TGCAGCGTTTTCGGACAGGGTGGTCAAGAGACCCAGTACTTC.

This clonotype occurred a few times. The CDR3 here is CASSDAAGPYEQYF. CDR3 nucleotides: TGCGCCAGCAGTGACGCAGCGGGACCATACGAGCAGTACTTC. This chain links TRBV10-2 with TRBJ2-7, with 7 positions matching TRBD2. V shed 3 bases, J shed 4 bases, and the junction held 6 bases outside the gene matches. This CDR3 comprises 14 residues. From germline, CDR1 is WSHSY and CDR2 SAAADI.

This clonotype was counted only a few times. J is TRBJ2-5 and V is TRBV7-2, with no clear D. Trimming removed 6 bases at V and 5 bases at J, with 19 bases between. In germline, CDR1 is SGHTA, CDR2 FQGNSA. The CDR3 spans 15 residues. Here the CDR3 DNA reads TGTGCCAGCAGTTCCCCCGGTATTAGCTACGAGACCCAGTACTTC. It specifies CASSSPGISYETQYF.

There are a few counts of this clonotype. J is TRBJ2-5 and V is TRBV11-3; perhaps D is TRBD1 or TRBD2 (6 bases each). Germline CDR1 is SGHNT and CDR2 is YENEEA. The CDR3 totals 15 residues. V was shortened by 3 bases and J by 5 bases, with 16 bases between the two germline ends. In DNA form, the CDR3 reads TGTGCCAGCAGCTTGGGCGAGCGGAGGGGGGAGACCCAGTACTTC. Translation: CASSLGERRGETQYF. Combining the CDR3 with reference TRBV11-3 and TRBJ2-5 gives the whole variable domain EAGVVQSPRYKIIEKKQPVAFWCNPISGHNTLYWYLQNLGQGPELLIRYENEEAVDDSQLPKDRFSAERLKGVDSTLKIQPAELGDSAVYLCASSLGERRGETQYFGPGTRLLVL.

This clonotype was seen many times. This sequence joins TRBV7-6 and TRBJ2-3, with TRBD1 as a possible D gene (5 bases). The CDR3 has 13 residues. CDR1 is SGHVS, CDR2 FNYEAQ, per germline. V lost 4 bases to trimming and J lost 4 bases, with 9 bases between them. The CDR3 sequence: CASSYNRPDTQYF. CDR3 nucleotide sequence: TGTGCCAGCAGCTATAACAGGCCAGATACGCAGTATTTT. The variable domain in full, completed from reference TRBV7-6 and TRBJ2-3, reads GAGVSQSPRYKVTKRGQDVALRCDPISGHVSLYWYRQALGQGPEFLTYFNYEAQQDKSGLPNDRFSAERPEGSISTLTIQRTEQRDSAMYRCASSYNRPDTQYFGPGTRLTVL.

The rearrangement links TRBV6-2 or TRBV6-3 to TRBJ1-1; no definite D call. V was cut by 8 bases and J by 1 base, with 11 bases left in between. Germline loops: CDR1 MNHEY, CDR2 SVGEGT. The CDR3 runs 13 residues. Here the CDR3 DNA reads TGTGCCAGCCGGTGGACGGGGAACACTGAAGCTTTCTTT. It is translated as CASRWTGNTEAFF.

CDR3 region: CASGTGLTDTQYF. CDR3 DNA sequence: TGTGCCAGCGGGACAGGGCTCACAGATACGCAGTATTTT. The chain joins TRBV2 to TRBJ2-3; TRBD1 aligns across 9 bases. Trimming took 8 bases from V and 2 from J; bases not matched to a gene: 2. Germline V gene data show CDR1 as SNHLY and CDR2 as FYNNEI. The CDR3 loop spans 13 amino acids.

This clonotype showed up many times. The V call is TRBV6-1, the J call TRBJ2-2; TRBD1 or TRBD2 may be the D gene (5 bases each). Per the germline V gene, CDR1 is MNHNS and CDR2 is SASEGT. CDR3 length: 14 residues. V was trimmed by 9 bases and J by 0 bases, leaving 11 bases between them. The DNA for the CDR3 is TGTGCCAGTGGGGAGACAGCGAACACCGGGGAGCTGTTTTTT. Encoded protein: CASGETANTGELFF.

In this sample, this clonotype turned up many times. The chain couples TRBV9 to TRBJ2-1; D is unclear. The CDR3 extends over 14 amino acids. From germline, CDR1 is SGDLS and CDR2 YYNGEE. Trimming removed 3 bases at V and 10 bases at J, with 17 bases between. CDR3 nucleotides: TGTGCCAGCAGCGGACTGGACCTTGATGGAGAGCAGTTCTTC. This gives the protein CASSGLDLDGEQFF.

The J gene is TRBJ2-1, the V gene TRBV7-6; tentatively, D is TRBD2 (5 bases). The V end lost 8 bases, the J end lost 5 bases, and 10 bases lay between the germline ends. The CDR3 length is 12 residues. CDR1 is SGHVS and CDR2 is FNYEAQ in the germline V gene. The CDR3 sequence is CASAGTDNEQFF. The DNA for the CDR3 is TGTGCCAGCGCGGGTACAGACAATGAGCAGTTCTTC. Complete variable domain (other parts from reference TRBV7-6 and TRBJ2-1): GAGVSQSPRYKVTKRGQDVALRCDPISGHVSLYWYRQALGQGPEFLTYFNYEAQQDKSGLPNDRFSAERPEGSISTLTIQRTEQRDSAMYRCASAGTDNEQFFGPGTRLTVL.

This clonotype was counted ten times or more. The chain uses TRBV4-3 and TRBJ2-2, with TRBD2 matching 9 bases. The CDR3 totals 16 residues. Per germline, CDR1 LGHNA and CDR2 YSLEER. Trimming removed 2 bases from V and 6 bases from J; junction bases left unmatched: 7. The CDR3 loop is CASSQPFSGRPGELFF. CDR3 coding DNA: TGCGCCAGCAGCCAACCTTTCAGCGGGAGGCCCGGGGAGCTGTTTTTT.

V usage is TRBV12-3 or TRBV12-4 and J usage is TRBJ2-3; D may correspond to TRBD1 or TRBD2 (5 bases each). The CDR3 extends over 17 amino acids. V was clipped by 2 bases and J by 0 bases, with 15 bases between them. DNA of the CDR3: TGTGCCAGCAGTTTAAACCCGATGGGGACGAGCACAGATACGCAGTATTTT. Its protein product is CASSLNPMGTSTDTQYF.

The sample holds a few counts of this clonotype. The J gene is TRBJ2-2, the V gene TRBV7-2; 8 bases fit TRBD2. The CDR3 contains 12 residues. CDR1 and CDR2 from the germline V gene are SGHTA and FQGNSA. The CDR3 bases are TGTGCTTACGGGAGGGGCACCGGGGAGCTGTTTTTT. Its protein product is CAYGRGTGELFF.

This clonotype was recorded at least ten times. The CDR3 here is CASSDLGTNSYNEQFF. The CDR3 DNA follows: TGTGCCAGCAGTGACCTCGGGACTAACTCCTACAATGAGCAGTTCTTC. V is TRBV2 and J is TRBJ2-1, with 7 bases matching TRBD2. Germline lookup yields CDR1 SNHLY and CDR2 FYNNEI. CDR3 size: 16 residues. The V segment lost 3 bases and the J segment 0 bases; nucleotides outside the gene matches: 5.

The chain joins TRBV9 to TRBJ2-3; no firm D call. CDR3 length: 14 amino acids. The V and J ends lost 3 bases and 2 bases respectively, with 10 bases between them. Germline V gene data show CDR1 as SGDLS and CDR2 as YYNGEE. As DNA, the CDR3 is TGTGCCAGCAGCGAAGACTGGACCACAGATACGCAGTATTTT. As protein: CASSEDWTTDTQYF.

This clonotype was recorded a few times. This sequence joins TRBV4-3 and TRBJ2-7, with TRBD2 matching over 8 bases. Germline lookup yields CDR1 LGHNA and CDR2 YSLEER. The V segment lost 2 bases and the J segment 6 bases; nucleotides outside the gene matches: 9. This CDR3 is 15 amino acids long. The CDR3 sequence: CASSQSSGSISEQYF. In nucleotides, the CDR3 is TGCGCCAGCAGCCAATCAAGCGGGAGCATATCCGAGCAGTACTTC.

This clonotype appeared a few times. CDR3 amino acids: CAWGYGSTLQEEQYF. CDR3 in DNA: TGTGCCTGGGGGTACGGGTCTACCCTACAAGAGGAGCAGTACTTC. This sequence joins TRBV30 and TRBJ2-7; unclear D gene. Germline V CDR1 and CDR2: GTSNPN, SVGIG (reference sequence). The CDR3 extends over 15 amino acids. Trimming stripped 5 bases from V and 7 bases from J, with 24 bases between.

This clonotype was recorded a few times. DNA of the CDR3: TGTGCCAGCAGTGAGCTTGGGGGATCCAAAAACATTCAGTACTTC. This gives the protein CASSELGGSKNIQYF. The gene calls are TRBV2 and TRBJ2-4; D tentatively reads TRBD1 or TRBD2 (5 bases each). The CDR3 has 15 amino acids. Germline CDR1 is SNHLY and CDR2 is FYNNEI. V lost 3 bases, J lost 2 bases, and 11 bases lay in between.

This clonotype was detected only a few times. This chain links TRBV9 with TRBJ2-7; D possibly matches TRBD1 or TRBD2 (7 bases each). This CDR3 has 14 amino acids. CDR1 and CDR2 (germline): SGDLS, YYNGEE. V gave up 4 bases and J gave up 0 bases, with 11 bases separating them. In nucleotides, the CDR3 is TGTGCCAGCAGCTCAGGGGGGGACTCCTACGAGCAGTACTTC. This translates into CASSSGGDSYEQYF. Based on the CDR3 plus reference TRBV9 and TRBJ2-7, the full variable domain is DSGVTQTPKHLITATGQRVTLRCSPRSGDLSVYWYQQSLDQGLQFLIQYYNGEERAKGNILERFSAQQFPDLHSELNLSSLELGDSALYFCASSSGGDSYEQYFGPGTRLTVT.

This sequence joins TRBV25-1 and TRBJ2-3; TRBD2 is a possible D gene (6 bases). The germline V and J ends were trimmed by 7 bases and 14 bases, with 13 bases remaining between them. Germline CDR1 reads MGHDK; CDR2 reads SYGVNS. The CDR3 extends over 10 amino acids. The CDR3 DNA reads TGTGCCAGCAAGGAACTAGCCTGGTATTTT. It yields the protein CASKELAWYF.

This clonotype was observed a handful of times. The CDR3 here is CANYRDHEQYF. In DNA, the CDR3 is TGCGCCAATTACAGGGACCACGAGCAGTACTTC. The gene calls are TRBV23-1 and TRBJ2-7, with D maybe TRBD1 (6 bases). TRBV23-1 is reported as an ORF; its role is uncertain. Deletions cut 10 bases from V and 5 bases from J, with 12 bases between. This CDR3 is 11 amino acids long.

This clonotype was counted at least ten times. CDR3 nucleotides: TGTGCCAGCAGCTTAAGCGGGAGCTCCTACGAGCAGTACTTC. Its protein is CASSLSGSSYEQYF. The rearrangement links TRBV7-3 to TRBJ2-7, with TRBD2 matching 7 bases. The V gene end was trimmed by 1 base and the J gene end by 0 bases; junction bases not matched to a gene: 0. Germline V gene lookup returns CDR1 SGHTA and CDR2 FQGTGA. The CDR3 spans 14 residues.

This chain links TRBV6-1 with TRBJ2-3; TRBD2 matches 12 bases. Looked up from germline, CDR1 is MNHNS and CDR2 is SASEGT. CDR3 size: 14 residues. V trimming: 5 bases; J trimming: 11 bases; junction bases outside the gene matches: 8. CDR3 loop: CASSQLAGGWEQYF. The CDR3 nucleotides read TGTGCCAGCAGTCAACTAGCGGGGGGTTGGGAGCAGTATTTT.

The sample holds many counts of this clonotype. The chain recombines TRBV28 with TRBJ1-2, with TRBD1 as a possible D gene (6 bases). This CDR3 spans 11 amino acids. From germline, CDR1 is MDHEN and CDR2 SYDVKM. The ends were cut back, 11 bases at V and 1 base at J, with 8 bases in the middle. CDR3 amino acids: CALGGNYGYTF. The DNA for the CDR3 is TGTGCCCTAGGGGGTAACTATGGCTACACCTTC.

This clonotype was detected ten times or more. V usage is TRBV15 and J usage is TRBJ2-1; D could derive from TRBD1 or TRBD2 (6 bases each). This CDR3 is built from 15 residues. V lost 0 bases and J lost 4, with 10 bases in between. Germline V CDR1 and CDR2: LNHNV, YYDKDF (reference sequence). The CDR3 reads CATSRDRGGYNEQFF. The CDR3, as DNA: TGTGCCACCAGCAGAGACAGGGGAGGATACAATGAGCAGTTCTTC.